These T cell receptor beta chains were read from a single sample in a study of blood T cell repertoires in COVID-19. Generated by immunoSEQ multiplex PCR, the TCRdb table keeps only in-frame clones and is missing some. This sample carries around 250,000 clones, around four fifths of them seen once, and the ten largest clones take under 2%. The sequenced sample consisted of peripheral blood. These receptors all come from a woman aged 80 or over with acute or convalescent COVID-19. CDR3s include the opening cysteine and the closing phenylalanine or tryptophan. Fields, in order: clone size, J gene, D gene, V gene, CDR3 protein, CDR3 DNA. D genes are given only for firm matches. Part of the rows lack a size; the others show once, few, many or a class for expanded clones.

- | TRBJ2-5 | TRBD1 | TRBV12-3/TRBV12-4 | CASRWTGGETQYF | TGTGCCAGCAGGTGGACAGGGGGGGAGACCCAGTACTTC
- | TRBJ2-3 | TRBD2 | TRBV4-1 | CASSQAPQRGGGTDTQYF | TGCGCCAGCAGCCAAGCCCCGCAGCGGGGGGGCGGCACAGATACGCAGTATTTT
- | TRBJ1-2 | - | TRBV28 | CASSTRESRSGGYTF | TGTGCCAGCAGTACCCGGGAGAGCCGGTCGGGTGGCTACACCTTC
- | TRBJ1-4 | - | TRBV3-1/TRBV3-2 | CASSSRGRDEKLFF | TGTGCCAGCAGCTCGCGAGGGCGCGATGAAAAACTGTTTTTT
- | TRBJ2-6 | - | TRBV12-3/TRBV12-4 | CASRRADNVLTF | TGTGCCAGCCGTCGTGCGGATAACGTCCTGACTTTC
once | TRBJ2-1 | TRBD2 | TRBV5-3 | CARSRSGLAGNEQFF | TGTGCCAGAAGCCGCAGTGGACTAGCGGGGAATGAGCAGTTCTTC
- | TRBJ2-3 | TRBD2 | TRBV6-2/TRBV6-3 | CASSYSTSGGRDTQYF | TGTGCCAGCAGTTACTCGACTAGCGGGGGGAGAGATACGCAGTATTTT
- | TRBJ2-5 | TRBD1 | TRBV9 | CASSTGTAAETQYF | TGTGCCAGCAGCACAGGGACAGCCGCGGAGACCCAGTACTTC
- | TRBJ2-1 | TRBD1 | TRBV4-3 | CASSQGATGDSYNEQFF | TGCGCCAGCAGCCAAGGTGCTACAGGGGACTCCTACAATGAGCAGTTCTTC
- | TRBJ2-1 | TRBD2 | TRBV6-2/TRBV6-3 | CASSKTRLAGGQFF | TGTGCCAGCAGCAAAACCCGACTAGCGGGGGGGCAGTTCTTC
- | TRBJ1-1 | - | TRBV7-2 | CASSLATGLGNTEAFF | TGTGCCAGCAGCTTAGCGACAGGCCTGGGGAACACTGAAGCTTTCTTT
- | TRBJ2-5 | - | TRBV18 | CASSPPSSGLETQYF | TGTGCCAGCTCACCACCGTCATCAGGATTAGAGACCCAGTACTTC
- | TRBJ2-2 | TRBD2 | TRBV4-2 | CASSQKRGDTGELFF | TGTGCCAGCAGCCAAAAGCGGGGTGACACCGGGGAGCTGTTTTTT
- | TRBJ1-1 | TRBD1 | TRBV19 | CASRRQGQINTEAFF | TGTGCCAGTAGAAGACAGGGGCAAATAAACACTGAAGCTTTCTTT
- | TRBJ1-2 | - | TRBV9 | CASSRDYSVFYGYTF | TGTGCCAGCAGCAGGGACTACAGTGTTTTCTATGGCTACACCTTC